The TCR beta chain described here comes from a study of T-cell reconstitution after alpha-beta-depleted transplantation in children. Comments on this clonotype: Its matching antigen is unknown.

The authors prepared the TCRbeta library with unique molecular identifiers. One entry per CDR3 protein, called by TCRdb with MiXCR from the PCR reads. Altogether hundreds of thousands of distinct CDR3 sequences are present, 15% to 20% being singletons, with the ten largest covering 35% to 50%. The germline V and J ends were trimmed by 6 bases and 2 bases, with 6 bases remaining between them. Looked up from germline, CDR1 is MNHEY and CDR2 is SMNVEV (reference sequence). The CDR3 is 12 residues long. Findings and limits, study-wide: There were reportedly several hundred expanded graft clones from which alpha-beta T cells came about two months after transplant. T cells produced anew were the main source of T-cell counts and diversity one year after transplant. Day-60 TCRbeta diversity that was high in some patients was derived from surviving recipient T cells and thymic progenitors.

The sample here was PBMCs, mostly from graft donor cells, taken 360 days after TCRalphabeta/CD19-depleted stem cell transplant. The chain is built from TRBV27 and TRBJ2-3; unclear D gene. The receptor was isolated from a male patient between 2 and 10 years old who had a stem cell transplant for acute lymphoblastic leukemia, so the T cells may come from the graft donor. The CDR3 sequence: CASRDPTDTQYF. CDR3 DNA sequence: TGTGCCAGCAGAGACCCCACAGATACGCAGTATTTT.